The rows below give T cell receptor beta chains drawn from one sample of a study of T cell responses to AZD1222 COVID-19 vaccine. Data came from immunoSEQ multiplex PCR; TCRdb stores just in-frame clones and leaves some out. The sample includes around 190,000 clones, 90% to 95% seen only once; the top ten take around 1.5%. The sample in question was peripheral blood, obtained 28 days after the second AZD1222 dose. The receptors here all came from an adult who received the AZD1222 COVID-19 vaccine. Each CDR3 is given with its conserved first and last residue. D genes are given only for firm matches. Expanded clones get a size class; other rows say once, few or many, or leave the size out.

j_call d_call clone_size v_call cdr3_nt cdr3_aa
TRBJ1-4 TRBD1 - TRBV28 TGTGCCAGCAGGGGGACAGGGGTCTATGGAAAACTGTTTTTT CASRGTGVYGKLFF
TRBJ1-2 - - TRBV6-4 TGTGCCAGCAGTGACGGCAGTAACTATGGCTACACCTTC CASSDGSNYGYTF
TRBJ2-1 TRBD1 - TRBV29-1 TGCAGCGTTGTTCCGGGACAGGGGGGCAATGAGCAGTTCTTC CSVVPGQGGNEQFF
TRBJ1-1 - - TRBV18 TGTGCCAGCTCACAACAGAAAGTGAACACTGAAGCTTTCTTT CASSQQKVNTEAFF
TRBJ2-7 - - TRBV6-6 TGTGCCAGCAGTTACTCTTCCGGCAGGGCTTACGAGCAGTACTTC CASSYSSGRAYEQYF
TRBJ1-4 - few TRBV6-4 TGTGCCAGCAGCTTGGATTCAACTAATGAAAAACTGTTTTTT CASSLDSTNEKLFF
TRBJ1-3 - - TRBV6-1 TGTGCCAGCAGTGGACGGGGGGGCGCGGGTGGAAACACCATATATTTT CASSGRGGAGGNTIYF
TRBJ2-5 - - TRBV5-6 TGTGCCAGCAGCTTAGGGACACCGGCGTGGGAGACCCAGTACTTC CASSLGTPAWETQYF
TRBJ1-2 TRBD1 - TRBV9 TGTGCCAGCAGCTTCGGACAGGGGCAAGAAGGCTACACCTTC CASSFGQGQEGYTF
TRBJ2-1 TRBD2 - TRBV7-2 TGTGCCAGCAGCTTAGGTCTAGCGGGAAACAATGAGCAGTTCTTC CASSLGLAGNNEQFF
TRBJ1-5 TRBD1 - TRBV3-1/TRBV3-2 TGTGCCTTTGCAAGGGGGCAGGCTCATCAGCCCCAGCATTTT CAFARGQAHQPQHF
TRBJ1-1 TRBD1 - TRBV5-5 TGTGCCAGCACTTACAGGGGCACAATGAACACTGAAGCTTTCTTT CASTYRGTMNTEAFF
TRBJ1-1 - - TRBV24-1 TGTGCCACCGTTCAGATCACTGAAGCTTTCTTT CATVQITEAFF
TRBJ2-3 - - TRBV12-3/TRBV12-4 TGTGCCAGCAGCCCTCTAGATACGCAGTATTTT CASSPLDTQYF
TRBJ1-2 - - TRBV28 TGTGCCAGCAGTTTCTACAACAGGAGGTTGAGTGGCTACACCTTC CASSFYNRRLSGYTF
TRBJ1-3 - - TRBV5-5 TGTGCCAGCAGCTTTCCCTCCAGTATGTCTGGAAACACCATATATTTT CASSFPSSMSGNTIYF
TRBJ2-3 - - TRBV21-1 TGTGCCAGCAGCAAAGGGACAGGGGTCCTGATCACCCCAGATACGCAGTATTTT CASSKGTGVLITPDTQYF
TRBJ1-5 - - TRBV3-1/TRBV3-2 TGTGCCAGCAGCCAAGGTTCCAATCAGCCCCAGCATTTT CASSQGSNQPQHF
TRBJ1-2 - - TRBV3-1/TRBV3-2 TGTGCCAGCACAAACAATCACTATGGCTACACCTTC CASTNNHYGYTF
TRBJ2-7 - - TRBV11-3 TGTGCCAGCAGCCTAAGTCCGGGACGGGAGCAGTACTTC CASSLSPGREQYF
TRBJ1-1 - - TRBV15 TGTGCCACCAGCATTGAGTGGGGAACTGAAGCTTTCTTT CATSIEWGTEAFF
TRBJ2-3 - - TRBV7-2 TGTGCCAGCAGCTCCACACTAGGGGGCACAGATACGCAGTATTTT CASSSTLGGTDTQYF
TRBJ1-1 - - TRBV6-5 TGTGCCAGCAGTCCTGACAGCCGCACTGAAGCTTTCTTT CASSPDSRTEAFF
TRBJ1-1 TRBD1 - TRBV27 TGTGCCAGCAGTTCACAGGGGAACTTGAACACTGAAGCTTTCTTT CASSSQGNLNTEAFF
TRBJ1-5 TRBD1 - TRBV11-2 TGTGCCAGCAGCTTGGGCGACAGGGTCAATCAGCCCCAGCATTTT CASSLGDRVNQPQHF
TRBJ1-1 TRBD1 - TRBV6-2/TRBV6-3 TGTGCCAGCAGTTACACAGGGGCTCGCCTTGAAGCTTTCTTT CASSYTGARLEAFF
TRBJ1-3 - - TRBV30 TGTGCCTGGAGTGTACGGGTACTTACTTACTCTGGAAACACCATATATTTT CAWSVRVLTYSGNTIYF
TRBJ1-2 - - TRBV28 TGTGCCAGCAGCCCGGAGGGGGTCTATGGCTACACCTTC CASSPEGVYGYTF
TRBJ1-1 TRBD1 - TRBV19 TGTGCCAGTACTAAAACGAAACAGGGGGACACTGAAGCTTTCTTT CASTKTKQGDTEAFF
TRBJ2-2 - - TRBV9 TGTGCCAGCAGGGGAGACTCCGGGGAGCTGTTTTTT CASRGDSGELFF
TRBJ1-4 - - TRBV19 TGTGCCAGCTCCCCGGGACTGTTTTTT CASSPGLFF
TRBJ2-7 - - TRBV20-1 TGCAGTGCTAGTAGGTCACAGGGTCCACCCGAGCAGTACTTC CSASRSQGPPEQYF
TRBJ1-2 - - TRBV18 TGTGCAAAGAAAAGGGACGGGACCGCTTCGGACTATGGCTACACCTTC CAKKRDGTASDYGYTF
TRBJ2-1 - - TRBV28 TGTGCCAGCAGTGGAACAGGGAGCCAGCAGTTCTTC CASSGTGSQQFF
TRBJ1-1 TRBD1 - TRBV13 TGTGCCAGCAGCTCGCGGATGGCAGGGGGTTTGAACACTGAAGCTTTCTTT CASSSRMAGGLNTEAFF
TRBJ2-1 - - TRBV20-1 TGCAGTGCCAGGGGCGTGGATGAGCAGTTCTTC CSARGVDEQFF
TRBJ1-1 - - TRBV6-4 TGTGCCAGCAGGCGACAGCCGAACACTGAAGCTTTCTTT CASRRQPNTEAFF
TRBJ1-3 - once TRBV5-1 TGCGCCAGCAGCTTGGAAACAGCTGGAAACACCATATATTTT CASSLETAGNTIYF
TRBJ1-4 - - TRBV11-3 TGTGCCAGCGATCAAAGTTGGTTGATTGAAAAACTGTTTTTT CASDQSWLIEKLFF
TRBJ1-4 - once TRBV5-1 TGCGCCAGCAGCTTGGAATCGCGTGAAAAACTGTTTTTT CASSLESREKLFF
TRBJ1-5 - - TRBV11-2 TGTGCCAGCAGCTTAGGGCCTGGGGGCAATCAGCCCCAGCATTTT CASSLGPGGNQPQHF
TRBJ2-3 - once TRBV7-2 TGTGCCAGCAGCTTACAGGGCACAGATACGCAGTATTTT CASSLQGTDTQYF
TRBJ1-5 - - TRBV7-9 TGTGCCAGCAGCGACGGGGGTCAGCCCCAGCATTTT CASSDGGQPQHF
TRBJ1-1 TRBD1 - TRBV24-1 TGTGCCACCAGTGACTACCACAGGGGGCAGGCTTTCTTT CATSDYHRGQAFF
TRBJ1-6 - - TRBV18 TGTGCCAGCTCACCACTGCCAGGGAGCTCCTATAATTCACCCCTCCACTTT CASSPLPGSSYNSPLHF
TRBJ2-5 - - TRBV19 TGTGCCAGTAGTACCACGGGACATCGAGGGAAAGAGACCCAGTACTTC CASSTTGHRGKETQYF
TRBJ1-1 - - TRBV5-1 TGCGCCAGCAGCCTGTCGGACGGGTACACTGAAGCTTTCTTT CASSLSDGYTEAFF
TRBJ2-3 - few TRBV19 TGTGCCAGTAGTACGATCAGGATTTCTAGCACAGATACGCAGTATTTT CASSTIRISSTDTQYF
TRBJ1-5 - - TRBV19 TGTGCCAGTAGTCCCCGGGACACCAATAGCAATCAGCCCCAGCATTTT CASSPRDTNSNQPQHF
TRBJ1-5 - - TRBV19 TGTGCCAGTAGTATACGGACATCTAGCAATCAGCCCCAGCATTTT CASSIRTSSNQPQHF
TRBJ2-2 TRBD2 - TRBV2 TGTGCCAGCAGCCCACTACTAGCGGGGGCGAACACCGGGGAGCTGTTTTTT CASSPLLAGANTGELFF
TRBJ2-7 - - TRBV12-5 TGTGCTAGTGGTTTGGTAGCAGGGGGGTCCTACGAGCAGTACTTC CASGLVAGGSYEQYF
TRBJ2-1 - - TRBV6-1 TGTGCCAGCAGTGAAAGGATCAATGAGCAGTTCTTC CASSERINEQFF
TRBJ1-5 TRBD1 - TRBV11-2 TGTGCCAGCAGCCAGGGGGTCAATCAGCCCCAGCATTTT CASSQGVNQPQHF
TRBJ2-5 - - TRBV9 TGTGCCAGCAGCGTAACTTTAGGGGTAGAGACCCAGTACTTC CASSVTLGVETQYF
TRBJ2-3 TRBD2 - TRBV7-9 TGTGCCAGCAGCTTAGGTGGTAGCGGGGGCACAGATACGCAGTATTTT CASSLGGSGGTDTQYF
TRBJ2-7 - - TRBV5-5 TGTGCCAGCAGCTTGGTTCAGGTAGAATACGAGCAGTACTTC CASSLVQVEYEQYF
TRBJ1-3 TRBD1 - TRBV7-2 TGTGCCAGCAGCTTACGTGTCGGGACAGCGAGCTCTGGAAACACCATATATTTT CASSLRVGTASSGNTIYF